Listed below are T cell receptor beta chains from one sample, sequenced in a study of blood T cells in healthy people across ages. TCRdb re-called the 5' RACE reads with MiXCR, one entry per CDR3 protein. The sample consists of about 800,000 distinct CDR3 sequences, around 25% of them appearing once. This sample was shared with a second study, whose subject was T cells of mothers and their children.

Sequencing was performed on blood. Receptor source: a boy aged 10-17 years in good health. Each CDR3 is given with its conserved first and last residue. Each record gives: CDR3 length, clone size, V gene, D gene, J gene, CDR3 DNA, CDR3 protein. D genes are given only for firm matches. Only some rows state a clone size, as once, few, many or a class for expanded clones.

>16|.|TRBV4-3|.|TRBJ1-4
TGCGCCAGCAGCCAATCGGGATGGTTGACTAATGAAAAACTGTTTTTT
CASSQSGWLTNEKLFF
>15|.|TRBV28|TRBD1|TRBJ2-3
TGTGCCAGCAGTCCCGGGACAGTGGCCACAGATACGCAGTATTTT
CASSPGTVATDTQYF
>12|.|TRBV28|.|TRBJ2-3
TGTGCCAGCAGTTCAATCGGGGGTACGCAGTATTTT
CASSSIGGTQYF
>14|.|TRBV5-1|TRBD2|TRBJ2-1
TGCGCCAGCAGCCGGGGGACTAGTGGCAATGAGCAGTTCTTC
CASSRGTSGNEQFF
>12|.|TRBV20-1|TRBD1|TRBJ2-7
TGCAGTGCCGACGGACAGGCCCACGAGCAGTACTTC
CSADGQAHEQYF
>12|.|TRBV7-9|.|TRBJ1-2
TGTGCCAGCAGCTCGGACAGCCTTGGCTACACCTTC
CASSSDSLGYTF
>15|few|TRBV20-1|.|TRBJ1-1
TGCAGTGCTAGAGACAGGGGATTATTGAACACTGAAGCTTTCTTT
CSARDRGLLNTEAFF
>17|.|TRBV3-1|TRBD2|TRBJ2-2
TGTGCCAGCAGCCAAGTCGTGCTAGCGGGGAACACCGGGGAGCTGTTTTTT
CASSQVVLAGNTGELFF
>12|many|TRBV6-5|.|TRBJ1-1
TGTGCCAGCAGTGGACAGAACACTGAAGCTTTCTTT
CASSGQNTEAFF
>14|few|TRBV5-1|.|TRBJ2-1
TGCGCCAGCAGCCTGAGCGGGCTTTCCGATGAGCAGTTCTTC
CASSLSGLSDEQFF
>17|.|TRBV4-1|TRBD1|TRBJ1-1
TGCGCCAGCAGCCAAGACCTAACGACAGGGGCTGACACTGAAGCTTTCTTT
CASSQDLTTGADTEAFF
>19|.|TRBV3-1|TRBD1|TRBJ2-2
TGTGCCAGCAGCCACCGCTTTTCCGGGACAGGGGCCGGAACCGGGGAGCTGTTTTTT
CASSHRFSGTGAGTGELFF
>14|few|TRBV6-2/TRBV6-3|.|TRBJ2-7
TGTGCCAGCAGCCGCGGGACAGCTCAATACGAGCAGTACTTC
CASSRGTAQYEQYF
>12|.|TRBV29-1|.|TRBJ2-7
TGCAGCGTTGAGGACAACGCCTACGAGCAGTACTTC
CSVEDNAYEQYF
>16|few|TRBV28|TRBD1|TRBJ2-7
TGTGCCAGCAGTAGCACCGGGACAGGGAGGGACTACGAGCAGTACTTC
CASSSTGTGRDYEQYF
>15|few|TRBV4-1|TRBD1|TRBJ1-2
TGCGCCAGCAGCCAAGATTGGGACAGGTCCTATGGCTACACCTTC
CASSQDWDRSYGYTF
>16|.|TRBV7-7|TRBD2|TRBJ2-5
TGTGCTAGCAGCGCCGGACTAGCGGGAGTCCAAGAGACCCAGTACTTC
CASSAGLAGVQETQYF
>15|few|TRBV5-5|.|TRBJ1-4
TGTGCCAGCAGCCCCCGGGGTAGCGGAGATGAAAAACTGTTTTTT
CASSPRGSGDEKLFF